This TCR beta chain was documented in a study of patients and donors after allogeneic stem cell transplantation. TCRdb analysed the RT-PCR reads with MiXCR anew, one entry per CDR3 protein. The table shows about a million distinct CDR3 sequences, with roughly 18% occurring only once. Source material: blood, either unsorted or a sorted T cell fraction (not recorded which). This TCR came from a human donor who was either an allogeneic HSCT recipient or a stem cell or donor lymphocyte infusion donor (not recorded which). It is not recorded whose cells these are; they may come from a transplant donor.

Here the CDR3 reads CASSQGFGEAQNSPLHF. CDR3 coding DNA: TGCGCCAGCAGCCAAGGTTTCGGGGAGGCCCAGAATTCACCCCTCCACTTT. The chain recombines TRBV4-1 with TRBJ1-6; D not resolved. The germline V gene encodes CDR1 MGHRA and CDR2 YSYEKL. This CDR3 has 17 amino acids. Trimming stripped 1 base from V and 7 bases from J, with 17 bases between.